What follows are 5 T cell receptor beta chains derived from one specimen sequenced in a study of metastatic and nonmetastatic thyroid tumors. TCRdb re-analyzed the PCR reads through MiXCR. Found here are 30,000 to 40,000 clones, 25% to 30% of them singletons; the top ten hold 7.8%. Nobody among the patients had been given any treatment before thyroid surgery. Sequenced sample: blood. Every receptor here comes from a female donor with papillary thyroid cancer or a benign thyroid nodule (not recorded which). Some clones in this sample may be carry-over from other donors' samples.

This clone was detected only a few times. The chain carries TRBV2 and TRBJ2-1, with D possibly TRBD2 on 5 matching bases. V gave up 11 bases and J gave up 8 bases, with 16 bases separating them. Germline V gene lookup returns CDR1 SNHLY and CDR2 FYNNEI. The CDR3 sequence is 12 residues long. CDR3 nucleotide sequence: TGTGCCGGAGGACGGGGAAGGGATGAGCAGTTCTTC. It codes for CAGGRGRDEQFF.

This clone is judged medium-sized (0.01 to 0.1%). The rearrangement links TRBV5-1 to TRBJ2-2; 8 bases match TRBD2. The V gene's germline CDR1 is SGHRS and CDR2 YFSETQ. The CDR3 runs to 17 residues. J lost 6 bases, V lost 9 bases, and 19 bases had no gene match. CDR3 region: CATRSGLSGSRSGELFF. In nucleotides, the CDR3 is TGCGCCACTCGGTCTGGGTTAAGCGGGAGTCGGTCCGGGGAGCTGTTTTTT.

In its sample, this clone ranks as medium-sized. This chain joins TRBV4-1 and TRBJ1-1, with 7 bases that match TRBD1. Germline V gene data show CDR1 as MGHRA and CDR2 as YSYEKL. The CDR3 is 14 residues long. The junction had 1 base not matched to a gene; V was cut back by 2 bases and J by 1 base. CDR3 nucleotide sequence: TGCGCCAGCAGCCAACAGGGGGGGAACACTGAAGCTTTCTTT. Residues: CASSQQGGNTEAFF.

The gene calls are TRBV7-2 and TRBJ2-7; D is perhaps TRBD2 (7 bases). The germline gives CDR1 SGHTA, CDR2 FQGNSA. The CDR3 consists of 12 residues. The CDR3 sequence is CDRSARGREQYF. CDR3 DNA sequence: TGTGACAGAAGCGCGCGGGGGCGTGAGCAGTACTTC.

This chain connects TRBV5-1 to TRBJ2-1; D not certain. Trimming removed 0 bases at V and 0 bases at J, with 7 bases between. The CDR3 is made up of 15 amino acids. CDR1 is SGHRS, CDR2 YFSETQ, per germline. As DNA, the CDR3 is TGCGCCAGCAGCTTGGAACCCCCCTCCTACAATGAGCAGTTCTTC. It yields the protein CASSLEPPSYNEQFF.